These 19 T cell receptor beta chains originate from one sample sequenced in a study of blood T cell repertoires in COVID-19. Generated by immunoSEQ multiplex PCR, the TCRdb table keeps only in-frame clones and is missing some. This sample carries some 270,000 clones, about 90% of them seen once, and the ten largest clones take roughly 3%. The sample was PBMCs or T cells enriched from blood (not recorded which). These receptors were taken from a woman aged 40 to 50 who had been exposed to COVID-19.

This clone was found once. This chain joins TRBV14 and TRBJ1-2; 8 positions agree with TRBD1. Germline V CDR1 and CDR2: SGHDN, FVKESK. Trimming took 5 bases from V and 5 from J; bases not matched to a gene: 4. The CDR3 consists of 13 residues. The CDR3 sequence: CASSSRQGYGYTF. The CDR3 nucleotides read TGTGCCAGCAGCTCTCGACAGGGGTATGGCTACACCTTC.

The V gene is TRBV5-1, the J gene TRBJ2-5, with TRBD2 matching 8 bases. The CDR3 sequence is 14 residues long. Per germline, CDR1 SGHRS and CDR2 YFSETQ. V lost 7 bases and J lost 4; bases outside the gene matches: 9. The CDR3 DNA follows: TGCGCCAGCTTCCCGGGGGGGATTGGAGAGACCCAGTACTTC. This codes for CASFPGGIGETQYF.

This clone was counted once. J is TRBJ2-7 and V is TRBV11-1; D ambiguous. CDR1 is SGHAT and CDR2 is FQDESV in the germline V gene (reference sequence). There are 15 residues in the CDR3. V shed 2 bases and J shed 3 bases, with 14 bases lying between them. The CDR3 DNA reads TGTGCCAGCAGCTTAAGCCGCTACCTTAACTACGAGCAGTACTTC. This encodes CASSLSRYLNYEQYF.

The rearrangement joins TRBV6-5 to TRBJ1-4, with a tentative D call TRBD1 (5 bases). Looked up from germline, CDR1 is MNHEY and CDR2 is SVGAGI. V lost 7 bases, J lost 5 bases, and 17 bases lay in between. This CDR3 region has 15 residues. CDR3 loop: CASNTGGSGNEKLFF. The CDR3 region has the DNA TGTGCCAGCAATACGGGGGGGTCCGGGAATGAAAAACTGTTTTTT.

This rearrangement joins TRBV10-3 to TRBJ2-3; unclear D gene. The CDR3 runs 14 residues. Looked up from germline, CDR1 is ENHRY and CDR2 is SYGVKD. V dropped 5 bases and J dropped 2 bases, with 11 bases sitting between them. CDR3 protein: CAISKTKPTDTQYF. The CDR3, as DNA: TGTGCCATCAGTAAGACAAAACCCACAGATACGCAGTATTTT.

V and J are TRBV11-2 and TRBJ1-2, with TRBD1 matching over 8 bases. CDR1 and CDR2 (germline): SGHAT, FQNNGV. V dropped 1 base and J dropped 4; count of bases not matched to a gene: 5. This CDR3 is 15 amino acids long. CDR3 region: CASSLGQGLPYGYTF. CDR3 DNA: TGTGCCAGCAGCTTAGGACAGGGGCTCCCCTATGGCTACACCTTC. Based on the CDR3 plus reference TRBV11-2 and TRBJ1-2, the full variable domain is EAGVAQSPRYKIIEKRQSVAFWCNPISGHATLYWYQQILGQGPKLLIQFQNNGVVDDSQLPKDRFSAERLKGVDSTLKIQPAKLEDSAVYLCASSLGQGLPYGYTFGSGTRLTVV.

This chain uses TRBV27 with TRBJ2-1; D is possibly TRBD1 (5 bases). In germline, CDR1 is MNHEY, CDR2 SMNVEV (reference sequence). This CDR3 comprises 15 residues. V lost 2 bases to trimming and J lost 1 base, with 9 bases between them. The CDR3 DNA is TGTGCCAGCAGTTTAGCCAGGGCGTCCTACAATGAGCAGTTCTTC. It specifies CASSLARASYNEQFF.

The chain combines TRBV6-5 with TRBJ2-1, with D possibly TRBD2 on 6 matching bases. The germline V and J ends were trimmed by 6 bases and 6 bases, with 18 bases remaining between them. Germline V CDR1 and CDR2: MNHEY, SVGAGI. The CDR3 totals 15 residues. The CDR3 protein is CASRDSEGLGNEQFF. CDR3 coding DNA: TGTGCCAGCAGGGACTCGGAGGGCTTAGGCAATGAGCAGTTCTTC.

J is TRBJ1-2 and V is TRBV5-8; perhaps TRBD1 as D (6 bases). V was shortened by 4 bases and J by 3 bases, with 13 bases between the two germline ends. This CDR3 has 14 amino acids. Germline V lookup: CDR1 SGHTS, CDR2 YDEGEE. CDR3 in amino acids: CASSPSGAHYGYTF. In DNA, the CDR3 is TGTGCCAGCAGCCCCTCAGGGGCCCACTATGGCTACACCTTC.

The chain joins TRBV25-1 to TRBJ2-7; D perhaps matches TRBD2 (5 bases). The germline CDR1 and CDR2 sequences are MGHDK and SYGVNS. V was trimmed by 1 base and J by 2 bases, leaving 18 bases between them. The CDR3 consists of 17 residues. CDR3 loop: CASSEFASLQDPYEQYV. The CDR3 bases are TGTGCCAGCAGTGAATTTGCTAGCCTCCAGGACCCCTACGAGCAGTACGTC.

Comment on this clone: Other DNA sequences within the sample encode an identical CDR3. The V gene is TRBV28, the J gene TRBJ1-3, with a possible D match to TRBD1 (5 bases). This CDR3 comprises 15 residues. The germline CDR1 and CDR2 sequences are MDHEN and SYDVKM. Trimming shortened V by 5 bases and J by 0 bases, and 11 bases separated the two germline ends. The CDR3 DNA reads as TGTGCCAGCAGTAACCGGGGGTCCTCTGGAAACACCATATATTTT. It encodes CASSNRGSSGNTIYF.

The rearrangement links TRBV24-1 to TRBJ2-1, with TRBD1 as a possible D gene (6 bases). The germline V and J ends were trimmed by 1 base and 6 bases, with 15 bases remaining between them. This CDR3 is built from 16 residues. Germline loops: CDR1 KGHDR, CDR2 SFDVKD. The CDR3 protein is CATSDLRAGASNEQFF. The CDR3 DNA reads TGTGCCACCAGTGATTTAAGGGCAGGGGCGAGCAATGAGCAGTTCTTC.

This chain's CDR3 is CAHSPYNEQFF. Written as DNA, the CDR3 is TGTGCCCACTCCCCGTACAATGAGCAGTTCTTC. The chain uses TRBV30 and TRBJ2-1, with D unclear. CDR1 and CDR2 (germline): GTSNPN, SVGIG (reference sequence). CDR3 length equals 11 residues. V lost 8 bases and J lost 4, with 9 bases in between.

This rearrangement joins TRBV7-2 to TRBJ1-1; 7 nucleotides align to TRBD1. Losses at the gene ends were 5 bases for V and 4 bases for J; bases not matched to a gene: 10. CDR1 SGHTA and CDR2 FQGNSA come from the germline V gene. This CDR3 region has 15 residues. As DNA, the CDR3 is TGTGCCAGCAGCGGCGACAGGGCGAGAGGCACTGAAGCTTTCTTT. Protein product: CASSGDRARGTEAFF.

The genes are TRBV11-2 and TRBJ1-2; weak D call: TRBD1 (6 bases). This CDR3 is built from 18 residues. The V gene lost 3 bases and the J gene lost 6 bases, with 26 bases spanning the gap. CDR1 is SGHAT and CDR2 is FQNNGV in the germline V gene. In DNA form, the CDR3 reads TGTGCCAGCAGCTTCCCCGATCATCGACAGGAGTTTATTAATGGCTACACCTTC. This sequence encodes CASSFPDHRQEFINGYTF.

The V and J genes are TRBV29-1 and TRBJ1-1; D is perhaps TRBD1 (6 bases). In germline, CDR1 is SQVTM, CDR2 ANQGSEA. V lost 5 bases and J lost 5, with 9 bases in between. The CDR3 sequence is 11 residues long. The CDR3 loop is CSVRGNTEAFF. As DNA, the CDR3 is TGCAGCGTTAGGGGGAATACTGAAGCTTTCTTT.

This clone was observed a single time. The chain employs TRBV4-3 and TRBJ1-2; the D gene is possibly TRBD1 (6 bases). V lost 0 bases and J lost 4, with 9 bases in between. The germline CDR1 and CDR2 sequences are LGHNA and YSLEER. This CDR3 comprises 14 residues. As DNA, the CDR3 is TGCGCCAGCAGCCAAGAGGGGGCTGGCTATGGCTACACCTTC. Translation gives CASSQEGAGYGYTF.

This chain joins TRBV21-1 and TRBJ2-1; TRBD2 is the table's D call, not checked against the DNA. TRBV21-1 is noted as a pseudogene. The CDR3 consists of 15 residues. The CDR3 region has the DNA TGTGCCAGCAGCTTTTTTTGCGGGGGACACAATGAGCAGTTCTTC. This encodes CASSFFCGGHNEQFF.

The chain uses TRBV29-1 and TRBJ2-2; 7 positions agree with TRBD1. CDR1 and CDR2 (germline): SQVTM, ANQGSEA. This CDR3 is built from 13 residues. Trimming removed 3 bases from V and 6 bases from J; junction bases left unmatched: 4. The CDR3 here is CSVDGGQAGELFF. Written as DNA, the CDR3 is TGCAGCGTTGATGGAGGACAGGCCGGGGAGCTGTTTTTT.